Each of the 3 T cell receptor beta chains below was sequenced from the same sample in a study of blood T cell repertoires in COVID-19. TCRdb's copy holds only in-frame clones and misses some; the assay was immunoSEQ multiplex PCR. Found here are about 110,000 clones, 70% to 85% of them singletons; the top ten hold less than 2%. Material: peripheral blood. The receptors derive from a woman in her forties with acute or convalescent COVID-19.

The sample holds one count of this clone. The CDR3 loop reads CATSRDRAEDEQYF. The CDR3 DNA follows: TGTGCCACCAGCAGAGACAGGGCGGAAGACGAGCAGTACTTC. The V gene is TRBV15, the J gene TRBJ2-7; TRBD1 is a possible D gene (5 bases). V gave up 0 bases and J gave up 5 bases, with 11 bases separating them. The CDR3 is 14 residues long. CDR1 is LNHNV, CDR2 YYDKDF, per germline (reference sequence). Supplemented by reference TRBV15 and TRBJ2-7, the full variable domain reads DAMVIQNPRYQVTQFGKPVTLSCSQTLNHNVMYWYQQKSSQAPKLLFHYYDKDFNNEADTPDNFQSRRPNTSFCFLDIRSPGLGDTAMYLCATSRDRAEDEQYFGPGTRLTVT.

V usage is TRBV6-4 and J usage is TRBJ2-1, with 11 bases identical to TRBD2. Trimming cost V 10 bases and J 5 bases; bases outside gene matches: 10. This CDR3 comprises 15 residues. Germline CDR1 and CDR2: MRHNA and SNTAGT. CDR3 sequence: CATAAGLAGNNEQFF. In DNA form, the CDR3 reads TGTGCCACCGCCGCCGGACTAGCGGGTAACAATGAGCAGTTCTTC.

This clone was observed at least ten times. The J gene is TRBJ2-7, the V gene TRBV7-8; maybe TRBD2 (5 bases). The germline CDR1 and CDR2 sequences are SGHVS and FQNEAQ. The CDR3 extends over 13 amino acids. Trimming stripped 5 bases from V and 7 bases from J, with 15 bases between. In DNA, the CDR3 is TGTGCCAGCAGCCCGGGGTTCACCCGGGAGCAGTACTTC. It encodes CASSPGFTREQYF.